The 28 T cell receptor beta chains below all came from one sample that was sequenced in a study of Ad26.COV2.S vaccination and SARS-CoV-2 variants. As for treatment: roughly 18 received Ad26.COV2.S at low or high dose, single or two shots; 5 received placebo; per-sample allocation not given. Sampling was performed 63 days after the first vaccine or placebo injection. The protocol was immunoSEQ multiplex PCR, while the TCRdb copy is restricted to in-frame clones and leaves out a portion. The sample holds 410,000 or so clones; about 90% are singletons and the top ten take around 1.7%. This sample comprised peripheral blood, obtained in a trial of Ad26.COV2.S vaccine versus placebo. The source of these receptors is a person between 18 and 65 years old who received the Ad26.COV2.S COVID-19 vaccine or a placebo.

The chain combines TRBV4-1 with TRBJ2-5; 12 nucleotides align to TRBD2. CDR1 MGHRA and CDR2 YSYEKL come from the germline V gene. With V trimmed by 0 bases and J by 5 bases, 19 bases remained unmatched. The CDR3 is made up of 21 amino acids. The CDR3 DNA is TGCGCCAGCAGCCAAGAGGGGTGGCAGGGTTGGCTAGCGGGGGGGCCCGAGACCCAGTACTTC. This encodes CASSQEGWQGWLAGGPETQYF.

This chain connects TRBV2 to TRBJ1-2; possible D gene TRBD1, 6 bases. The ends were cut back, 7 bases at V and 4 bases at J, with 16 bases in the middle. Germline V gene sequence: CDR1 SNHLY, CDR2 FYNNEI. This CDR3 spans 14 amino acids. The CDR3 here is CASTQDSLIYGYTF. DNA of the CDR3: TGTGCCAGCACCCAGGACAGTTTGATCTATGGCTACACCTTC.

The V call is TRBV5-6, the J call TRBJ2-7; a weak D match, TRBD2 (5 bases). The CDR3 has 14 residues. The V gene lost 1 base and the J gene lost 7 bases, with 15 bases spanning the gap. Per the germline V gene, CDR1 is SGHDT and CDR2 is YYEEEE. The CDR3 region has the DNA TGTGCCAGCAGCTTGTCCCCCAACCGCGGGGAGCAGTACTTC. Its protein product is CASSLSPNRGEQYF.

The CDR3 sequence is CASSASGVSNYGYTF. The CDR3 bases are TGTGCCAGCAGCGCTTCGGGGGTTTCTAACTATGGCTACACCTTC. This chain joins TRBV7-2 and TRBJ1-2, with D maybe TRBD1 (5 bases). This CDR3 spans 15 amino acids. Trimming pared 5 bases from V and 0 bases from J, leaving 13 bases between. CDR1 is SGHTA and CDR2 is FQGNSA in the germline V gene. The full variable domain, completed using reference TRBV7-2 and TRBJ1-2, is GAGVSQSPSNKVTEKGKDVELRCDPISGHTALYWYRQSLGQGLEFLIYFQGNSAPDKSGLPSDRFSAERTGGSVSTLTIQRTQQEDSAVYLCASSASGVSNYGYTFGSGTRLTVV.

CDR3 nucleotide sequence: TGTGCCATCAGTCAAAGCGGGGGGGGCCGCTATGGCTACACCTTC. This encodes CAISQSGGGRYGYTF. The chain uses TRBV10-3 and TRBJ1-2; a weak D match, TRBD1 (6 bases). CDR1 is ENHRY, CDR2 SYGVKD, per germline. The V end lost 5 bases, the J end lost 4 bases, and 17 bases lay between the germline ends. The CDR3 extends over 15 amino acids.

The rearrangement links TRBV29-1 to TRBJ1-2, with a tentative D call TRBD1 (5 bases). Trimming shortened V by 7 bases and J by 7 bases, and 16 bases separated the two germline ends. CDR3 length: 12 residues. Germline CDR1 reads SQVTM; CDR2 reads ANQGSEA. Here the CDR3 reads CSATSGVAGYTF. The DNA of the CDR3 is TGCAGCGCCACATCGGGGGTGGCTGGCTACACCTTC.

About this clone itself: The same CDR3 also results from other DNA sequences found in this sample. The chain combines TRBV6-5 with TRBJ1-5; 10 bases map to TRBD1. V trimming: 5 bases; J trimming: 1 base; junction bases outside the gene matches: 2. The germline V gene has CDR1 MNHEY and CDR2 SVGAGI. The CDR3 length is 15 residues. Written as DNA, the CDR3 is TGTGCCAGCAGTCGGGACAGGGGAAGCAATCAGCCCCAGCATTTT. Amino acid sequence: CASSRDRGSNQPQHF.

The rearrangement joins TRBV30 to TRBJ1-4; D gene uncertain. This CDR3 comprises 17 residues. V lost 0 bases to trimming and J lost 0 bases, with 14 bases between them. The germline CDR1 and CDR2 sequences are GTSNPN and SVGIG (reference sequence). CDR3 residues: CAWSVGLVDPTNEKLFF. The DNA for the CDR3 is TGTGCCTGGAGTGTAGGTTTAGTGGACCCAACTAATGAAAAACTGTTTTTT.

This chain joins TRBV6-2 or TRBV6-3 and TRBJ2-7; D gene ambiguous. V lost 5 bases and J lost 4, with 12 bases in between. The CDR3 consists of 13 residues. The V gene's germline CDR1 is MNHEY and CDR2 SVGEGT. CDR3 protein: CASSRNVDYEQYF. CDR3 nucleotide sequence: TGTGCCAGCAGTCGAAACGTCGATTACGAGCAGTACTTC.

This chain links TRBV3-1 (or the pseudogene TRBV3-2) with TRBJ2-7, with 11 bases identical to TRBD1. Germline V gene lookup returns CDR1 LGHDT and CDR2 YNNKEL (reference sequence). The CDR3 is made up of 14 amino acids. The junction had 4 bases not matched to a gene; V was cut back by 4 bases and J by 5 bases. CDR3 loop: CASSRDRGVDEQYF. The CDR3 coding sequence is TGTGCCAGCAGCCGGGACAGGGGGGTGGACGAGCAGTACTTC.

The chain employs TRBV7-2 and TRBJ2-5, with no clear D. Per germline, CDR1 SGHTA and CDR2 FQGNSA. The ends were cut back, 5 bases at V and 0 bases at J, with 10 bases in the middle. The CDR3 has 14 residues. CDR3 DNA sequence: TGTGCCAGCAGCCCAGCCGGACACCAAGAGACCCAGTACTTC. This translates into CASSPAGHQETQYF.

The V and J genes are TRBV5-1 and TRBJ2-7; a weak D match, TRBD1 (5 bases). CDR1 is SGHRS, CDR2 YFSETQ, per germline. Trimming shortened V by 2 bases and J by 2 bases, and 11 bases separated the two germline ends. This CDR3 contains 14 residues. This CDR3 is CASSLMTAAYEQYF. The CDR3 DNA reads as TGCGCCAGCAGCTTAATGACAGCCGCCTACGAGCAGTACTTC.

The V and J genes are TRBV6-4 and TRBJ2-3; D is possibly TRBD2 (6 bases). Trimming shortened V by 3 bases and J by 2 bases, and 12 bases separated the two germline ends. There are 15 residues in the CDR3. Looked up from germline, CDR1 is MRHNA and CDR2 is SNTAGT. In DNA form, the CDR3 reads TGTGCCAGCAGTGATATTAGCGGAAACACAGATACGCAGTATTTT. It encodes CASSDISGNTDTQYF.

The chain recombines TRBV10-1 with TRBJ2-1; TRBD1 matches at 11 bases. Per the germline V gene, CDR1 is WNHNN and CDR2 is SYGVQD (reference sequence). The CDR3 length is 20 residues. With 0 bases clipped from V and 3 bases from J, the junction kept 13 bases outside the gene matches. For the CDR3, the DNA is TGCGCCAGCAGTGAGTCGAGTTATGGTCGGACAGGGGGCGGCTACAATGAGCAGTTCTTC. Its protein product is CASSESSYGRTGGGYNEQFF.

The chain recombines TRBV6-1 with TRBJ2-7; D may match TRBD1 or TRBD2 (5 bases each). This CDR3 region has 13 residues. With 3 bases removed from V and 2 bases from J, the gap between germline ends came to 8 bases. The germline CDR1 and CDR2 sequences are MNHNS and SASEGT. The CDR3 sequence: CASSDLGAYEQYF. The CDR3 coding sequence is TGTGCCAGCAGTGATTTGGGGGCCTACGAGCAGTACTTC.

V and J are TRBV5-1 and TRBJ2-2; 7 bases are shared with TRBD2. This CDR3 is 15 amino acids long. Losses at the gene ends were 3 bases for V and 6 bases for J; bases not matched to a gene: 8. Germline V gene sequence: CDR1 SGHRS, CDR2 YFSETQ. In DNA form, the CDR3 reads TGCGCCAGCAGCTCAATTAGCGGGCCTCCCGGGGAGCTGTTTTTT. This codes for CASSSISGPPGELFF.

V is TRBV13 and J is TRBJ1-6; D ambiguous. Trimming took 3 bases from V and 0 from J, leaving 6 bases between them. The CDR3 is made up of 15 amino acids. From germline, CDR1 is PRHDT and CDR2 FYEKMQ (reference sequence). The CDR3 spells CASSFSSSYNSPLHF. CDR3 DNA: TGTGCCAGCAGCTTTTCAAGCTCCTATAATTCACCCCTCCACTTT.

The V and J genes are TRBV5-1 and TRBJ1-5, with TRBD1 identical over 7 bases. CDR1 and CDR2 (germline): SGHRS, YFSETQ. The trim removed 3 bases at V and 5 bases at J, leaving 5 bases unmatched. The CDR3 length is 14 residues. The CDR3 DNA reads TGCGCCAGCAGCTCGACAGGGAGGGATCAGCCCCAGCATTTT. It specifies CASSSTGRDQPQHF. Looking up the rest from reference TRBV5-1 and TRBJ1-5 gives the full variable domain: KAGVTQTPRYLIKTRGQQVTLSCSPISGHRSVSWYQQTPGQGLQFLFEYFSETQRNKGNFPGRFSGRQFSNSRSEMNVSTLELGDSALYLCASSSTGRDQPQHFGDGTRLSIL.

The table lists this clone with a few counts. CDR3 coding DNA: TGCGCCAGCAGCTTGGGCTTAGGCAATCAGCCCCAGCATTTT. Protein: CASSLGLGNQPQHF. V usage is TRBV5-1 and J usage is TRBJ1-5; D gene unclear. Trimming took off 0 bases at V and 2 bases at J, with 6 bases between the two ends. Germline loops: CDR1 SGHRS, CDR2 YFSETQ. There are 14 residues in the CDR3. The whole variable domain, filled in from reference TRBV5-1 and TRBJ1-5, reads KAGVTQTPRYLIKTRGQQVTLSCSPISGHRSVSWYQQTPGQGLQFLFEYFSETQRNKGNFPGRFSGRQFSNSRSEMNVSTLELGDSALYLCASSLGLGNQPQHFGDGTRLSIL.

This rearrangement joins TRBV21-1 to TRBJ1-5. TRBV21-1 is termed a pseudogene. The length of the CDR3 is 15 residues. The CDR3 DNA reads TGTGCCAGCAGCAACACCCGCCGGGGCAATCAGCCCCAGCATTTT. Residues: CASSNTRRGNQPQHF.

Remarks on this clone: This same CDR3 is encoded by further DNA sequences in the sample. This chain joins TRBV28 and TRBJ2-7; D remains unclear. Trimming stripped 7 bases from V and 2 bases from J, with 6 bases between. The CDR3 is 11 amino acids. Per germline, CDR1 MDHEN and CDR2 SYDVKM. CDR3 in amino acids: CASKGTYEQYF. The CDR3 DNA follows: TGTGCCAGCAAGGGAACCTACGAGCAGTACTTC.

The chain links TRBV7-8 to TRBJ2-5; 7 nucleotides align to TRBD1. Germline V lookup: CDR1 SGHVS, CDR2 FQNEAQ. This CDR3 has 15 amino acids. Germline trimming cut 3 bases from V and 1 base from J; bases unmatched to any gene: 5. CDR3 DNA: TGTGCCAGCAGCTTCCGGGACAGCCGCCAAGAGACCCAGTACTTC. Translated, it gives CASSFRDSRQETQYF.

V and J are TRBV23-1 and TRBJ2-2, with a possible D match to TRBD1 (6 bases). TRBV23-1 is treated as an ORF (open reading frame) with a function not yet certain. The CDR3 is made up of 18 amino acids. The V end lost 3 bases, the J end lost 2 bases, and 19 bases lay between the germline ends. The CDR3 loop is CASSQTVNRVTNTGELFF. CDR3 coding DNA: TGCGCCAGCAGTCAGACAGTTAACAGGGTTACAAACACCGGGGAGCTGTTTTTT.

The DNA for the CDR3 is TGTGCCAGCAGTGAATTGACAGGTCTGACCAAAAACATTCAGTACTTC. Protein product: CASSELTGLTKNIQYF. V gene TRBV2 combines with J gene TRBJ2-4, with a possible D match to TRBD1 (6 bases). Germline CDR1 and CDR2: SNHLY and FYNNEI. The CDR3 loop spans 16 amino acids. V was cut by 2 bases and J by 2 bases, with 13 bases left in between.

V and J are TRBV6-5 and TRBJ2-2, with D perhaps matching TRBD1 or TRBD2 (5 bases each). Trimming removed 4 bases at V and 1 base at J, with 13 bases between. Germline CDR1 and CDR2: MNHEY and SVGAGI. This CDR3 comprises 16 residues. For the CDR3, the DNA is TGTGCCAGCAGTTCTACCGGGACCGTGAACACCGGGGAGCTGTTTTTT. It yields the protein CASSSTGTVNTGELFF.

The V and J genes are TRBV14 and TRBJ2-7, with 12 positions matching TRBD2. Germline V gene lookup returns CDR1 SGHDN and CDR2 FVKESK. The CDR3 totals 15 residues. Trimming at V came to 2 bases and at J to 7 bases, leaving 6 bases not matched to a gene. The CDR3 region has the DNA TGTGCCAGCAGCCAACTAGCGGGGGGGCCTAGAGAGCAGTACTTC. Protein product: CASSQLAGGPREQYF.

The V and J genes are TRBV30 and TRBJ1-6, with D possibly TRBD1 on 6 matching bases. From germline, CDR1 is GTSNPN and CDR2 SVGIG (reference sequence). Deletions cut 0 bases from V and 10 bases from J, with 10 bases between. This CDR3 comprises 13 residues. CDR3 loop: CAWSVQGSSPLHF. The DNA for the CDR3 is TGTGCCTGGAGTGTACAGGGATCCTCACCCCTCCACTTT.

This clone was seen once. The chain couples TRBV7-9 to TRBJ1-4; 8 bases agree with TRBD1. The CDR3 is 15 residues long. The germline CDR1 and CDR2 sequences are SEHNR and FQNEAQ (reference sequence). With 5 bases clipped from V and 5 bases from J, the junction kept 7 bases outside the gene matches. The CDR3 nucleotides read TGTGCCAGCAGCCTAACAGGGGGGAGAAATGAAAAACTGTTTTTT. Its protein product is CASSLTGGRNEKLFF.